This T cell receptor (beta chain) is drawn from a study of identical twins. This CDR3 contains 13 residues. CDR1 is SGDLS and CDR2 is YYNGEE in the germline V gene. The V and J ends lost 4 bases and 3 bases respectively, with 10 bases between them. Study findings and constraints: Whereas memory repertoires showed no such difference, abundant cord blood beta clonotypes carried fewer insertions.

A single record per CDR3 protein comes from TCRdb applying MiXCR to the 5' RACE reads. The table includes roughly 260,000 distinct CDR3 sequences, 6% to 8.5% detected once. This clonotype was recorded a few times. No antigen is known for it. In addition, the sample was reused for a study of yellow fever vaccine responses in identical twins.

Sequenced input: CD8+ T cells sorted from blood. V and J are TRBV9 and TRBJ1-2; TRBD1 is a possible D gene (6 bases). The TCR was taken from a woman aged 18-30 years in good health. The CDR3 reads CASSNRQDYGYTF. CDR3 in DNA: TGTGCCAGCAGCAACCGACAGGACTATGGCTACACCTTC.